The entry below gives a single T cell receptor (beta chain) sequence along with its context. Antigen unknown. Sequencing templates came from extracted RNA that was reverse transcribed into cDNA. Profiled with immunoSEQ multiplex PCR; TCRdb holds only in-frame clones, not every one. Here the sample spans some 170,000 clones, approximately 62% being singletons. This entry belongs to a study of CD8+ T cells in alopecia areata. Across the study: Dosing spanned 6 to 18 months on tofacitinib, then 6 months off drug.

V shed 6 bases, J shed 6 bases, and the junction held 13 bases outside the gene matches. Germline V gene sequence: CDR1 SQVTM, CDR2 ANQGSEA. The CDR3 extends over 15 amino acids. General observations from the study: Patients shared TCRs less clearly than mice did, possibly owing to HLA.

The source is a human donor with alopecia areata. This chain links TRBV29-1 with TRBJ2-1; 8 nucleotides match TRBD1. Sequenced material: CD4+ T cells sorted from blood, taken at week 0. CDR3 in amino acids: CSVGRTGLGSNEQFF. The CDR3 region has the DNA TGCAGCGTGGGAAGGACAGGGTTAGGGAGCAATGAGCAGTTCTTC.